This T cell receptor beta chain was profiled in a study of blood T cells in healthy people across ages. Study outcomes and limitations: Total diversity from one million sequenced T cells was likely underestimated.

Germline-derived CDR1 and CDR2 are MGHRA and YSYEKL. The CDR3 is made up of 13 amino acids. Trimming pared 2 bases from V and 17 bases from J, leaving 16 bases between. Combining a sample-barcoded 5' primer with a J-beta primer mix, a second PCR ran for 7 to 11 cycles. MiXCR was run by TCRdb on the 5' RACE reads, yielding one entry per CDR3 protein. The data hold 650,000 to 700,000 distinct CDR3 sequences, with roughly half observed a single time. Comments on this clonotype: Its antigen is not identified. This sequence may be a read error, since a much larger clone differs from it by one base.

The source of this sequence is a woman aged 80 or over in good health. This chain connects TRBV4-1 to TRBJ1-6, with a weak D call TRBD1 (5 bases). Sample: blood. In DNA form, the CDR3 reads TGCGCCAGCAGCCAAAGTGTGACAGCGGATTTCCACTTT. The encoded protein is CASSQSVTADFHF.